This T cell receptor beta chain is from a study of patients and donors after allogeneic stem cell transplantation. This clonotype has a handful of counts. TCRdb ran MiXCR on the RT-PCR reads and lists one entry per CDR3 protein. The sample comprises about 160,000 distinct CDR3 sequences, 30% to 45% of which are singletons, and about 50% rests with the top ten. This CDR3 region has 15 residues. Germline assignment: CDR1 ENHRY and CDR2 SYGVKD. The V segment lost 2 bases and the J segment 7 bases; nucleotides outside the gene matches: 6. The chain joins TRBV10-3 to TRBJ1-4, with 8 positions matching TRBD1. The sequencing sample was made of blood, either unsorted or a sorted T cell fraction (not recorded which). The receptor was derived from a human donor who was either an allogeneic HSCT recipient or a stem cell or donor lymphocyte infusion donor (not recorded which). It is not recorded whose cells these are; they may come from a transplant donor. CDR3 amino acids: CAISERGTGVEKLFF. CDR3 DNA sequence: TGTGCCATCAGTGAGAGGGGGACAGGTGTTGAAAAACTGTTTTTT.